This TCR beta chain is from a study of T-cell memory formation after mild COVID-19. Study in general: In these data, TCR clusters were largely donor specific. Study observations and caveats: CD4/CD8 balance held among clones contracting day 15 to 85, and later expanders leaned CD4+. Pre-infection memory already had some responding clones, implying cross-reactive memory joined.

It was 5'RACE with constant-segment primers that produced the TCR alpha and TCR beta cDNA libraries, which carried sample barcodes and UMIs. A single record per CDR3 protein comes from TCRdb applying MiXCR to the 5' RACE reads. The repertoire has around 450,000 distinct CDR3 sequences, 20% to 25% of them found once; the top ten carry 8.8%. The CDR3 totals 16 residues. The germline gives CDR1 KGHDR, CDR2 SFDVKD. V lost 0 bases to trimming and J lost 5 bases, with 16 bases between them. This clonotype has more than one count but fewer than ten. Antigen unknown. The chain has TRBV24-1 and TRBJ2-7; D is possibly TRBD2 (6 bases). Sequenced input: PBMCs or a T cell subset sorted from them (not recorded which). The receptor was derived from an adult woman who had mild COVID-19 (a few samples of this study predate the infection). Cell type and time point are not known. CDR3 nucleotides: TGTGCCACCAGTGATTTGTCGGATGGGAGGCGCCACGAGCAGTACTTC. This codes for CATSDLSDGRRHEQYF.